The clone carrying this T cell receptor (beta chain) was detected only a few times. Between the trimmed V and J ends, which lost 4 bases and 0 bases, there was a span of 16 bases. The germline V gene encodes CDR1 DFQATT and CDR2 SNEGSKA (reference sequence). This CDR3 comprises 15 residues. This entry is derived from a study of response to subunit inactivated influenza vaccine. TCRdb recomputed calls from the RT-PCR reads with MiXCR, one row per CDR3 protein. The table has more than 550,000 distinct CDR3 sequences, roughly 10% seen once; the top ten hold about 11%. Another study also made use of these data, one on T cells expressing NK-cell markers. As reported in that work: As the method of synthesis, 5'RACE template switching with UMIs yielded TCR beta cDNA. According to the study, TCR beta repertoires originated from sorted CD3+CD56+NKG2C+, CD3+CD56+NKG2C- and CD3+CD56-NKG2C+ T cells. Within the sequenced cohort of eight donors, seven exhibited HCMV seropositivity and one was seronegative.

The TCR originated in a man between 45 and 60 years old who received an inactivated influenza vaccine. Source: PBMCs from blood, taken on the day of vaccination. The V and J genes are TRBV20-1 and TRBJ2-7; weak D call: TRBD2 (6 bases). CDR3: CSAIRAGTASYEQYF. The CDR3 DNA is TGCAGTGCTATTCGCGCCGGGACTGCCTCCTACGAGCAGTACTTC.